These 17 T cell receptor beta chains were sequenced from one sample in a study of T cell responses to AZD1222 COVID-19 vaccine. The repertoire was sequenced with immunoSEQ multiplex PCR; TCRdb's copy has only in-frame clones and lacks some. The data show some 100,000 clones, 70% to 90% seen once. Here the sequenced sample was peripheral blood, taken 28 days after the second AZD1222 dose. These receptors were collected from an adult who received the AZD1222 COVID-19 vaccine.

V and J are TRBV10-3 and TRBJ2-2; D unclear. Germline CDR1 ENHRY, CDR2 SYGVKD. This CDR3 has 15 amino acids. The V end was cut by 3 bases, the J end by 3 bases, with 11 bases between. CDR3 sequence (DNA): TGTGCCATCAGTGACTCGAGACAAGACACCGGGGAGCTGTTTTTT. Protein: CAISDSRQDTGELFF.

The chain employs TRBV5-1 and TRBJ1-3; no clear D. Trimming took off 1 base at V and 2 bases at J, with 7 bases between the two ends. CDR3 length equals 14 residues. Germline V gives CDR1 SGHRS, CDR2 YFSETQ. This CDR3 is CASSLSSPGNTIYF. CDR3 DNA: TGCGCCAGCAGCTTGTCCTCCCCTGGAAACACCATATATTTT. The full variable domain, completed using reference TRBV5-1 and TRBJ1-3, is KAGVTQTPRYLIKTRGQQVTLSCSPISGHRSVSWYQQTPGQGLQFLFEYFSETQRNKGNFPGRFSGRQFSNSRSEMNVSTLELGDSALYLCASSLSSPGNTIYFGEGSWLTVV.

This chain joins TRBV28 and TRBJ1-5; 7 bases map to TRBD1. This CDR3 region has 17 residues. J lost 10 bases, V lost 2 bases, and 17 bases had no gene match. CDR1 and CDR2 from the germline V gene are MDHEN and SYDVKM. CDR3 sequence: CASSLPYYRQGRRPQHF. The CDR3 nucleotides read TGTGCCAGCAGTTTACCCTATTATAGACAGGGTAGACGTCCCCAGCATTTT. Full variable domain (missing parts from reference TRBV28 and TRBJ1-5): DVKVTQSSRYLVKRTGEKVFLECVQDMDHENMFWYRQDPGLGLRLIYFSYDVKMKEKGDIPEGYSVSREKKERFSLILESASTNQTSMYLCASSLPYYRQGRRPQHFGDGTRLSIL.

This rearrangement joins TRBV2 to TRBJ1-5; D call uncertain. Trimming took off 5 bases at V and 6 bases at J, with 5 bases between the two ends. This CDR3 comprises 11 residues. The germline gives CDR1 SNHLY, CDR2 FYNNEI. The CDR3 spells CASSLGQPQHF. In DNA, the CDR3 is TGTGCCAGCAGTCTAGGTCAGCCCCAGCATTTT.

V is TRBV3-1 (or the pseudogene TRBV3-2) and J is TRBJ1-6; 7 bases are shared with TRBD1. Germline V gene lookup returns CDR1 LGHDT and CDR2 YNNKEL (reference sequence). This CDR3 contains 17 residues. V was clipped by 0 bases and J by 4 bases; unmatched bases: 6. In nucleotides, the CDR3 is TGTGCCAGCAGCCAAGAGGACAGGACGGATTATAATTCACCCCTCCACTTT. It yields the protein CASSQEDRTDYNSPLHF.

The V call is TRBV18, the J call TRBJ2-7; 11 nucleotides align to TRBD2. The CDR3 totals 16 residues. The V segment lost 0 bases and the J segment 7 bases; nucleotides outside the gene matches: 8. Germline V gene data show CDR1 as KGHSH and CDR2 as LQKENI. The CDR3 DNA follows: TGTGCCAGCTCACCACCCGCTAGCGGGAGGATGGGGGAGCAGTACTTC. It yields the protein CASSPPASGRMGEQYF.

The table lists this clone with a count of one. The chain combines TRBV12-3 or TRBV12-4 with TRBJ1-3; D is unclear. V was pared by 6 bases and J by 2 bases, with 8 bases between. The CDR3 sequence is 13 residues long. CDR3 coding DNA: TGTGCCAGCAGCCAGTCAACTGGAAACACCATATATTTT. This sequence encodes CASSQSTGNTIYF.

The rearrangement uses TRBV30 and TRBJ1-2; D gene unclear. The ends were cut back, 3 bases at V and 4 bases at J, with 12 bases in the middle. CDR3 size: 13 residues. Per the germline V gene, CDR1 is GTSNPN and CDR2 is SVGIG (reference sequence). The CDR3 coding sequence is TGTGCCTGGAGCCGACAAGGCGGCTATGGCTACACCTTC. It codes for CAWSRQGGYGYTF.

As DNA, the CDR3 is TGCGCCAGCAGCCCAGGGACCGAATTAACCCTCAACTATGGCTACACCTTC. It codes for CASSPGTELTLNYGYTF. V is TRBV5-1 and J is TRBJ1-2; weak D call: TRBD1 (5 bases). Germline loops: CDR1 SGHRS, CDR2 YFSETQ. Trimming stripped 4 bases from V and 2 bases from J, with 21 bases between. The CDR3 loop spans 17 amino acids.

This sequence joins TRBV28 and TRBJ1-6; weak D call: TRBD1 (5 bases). Germline V gene lookup returns CDR1 MDHEN and CDR2 SYDVKM. Trimming took off 1 base at V and 0 bases at J, with 10 bases between the two ends. This CDR3 region has 17 residues. The CDR3: CASSLLRGSSYNSPLHF. Here the CDR3 DNA reads TGTGCCAGCAGTTTATTAAGGGGAAGCTCCTATAATTCACCCCTCCACTTT. The whole variable domain, remainder taken from reference TRBV28 and TRBJ1-6, is DVKVTQSSRYLVKRTGEKVFLECVQDMDHENMFWYRQDPGLGLRLIYFSYDVKMKEKGDIPEGYSVSREKKERFSLILESASTNQTSMYLCASSLLRGSSYNSPLHFGNGTRLTVT.

The chain uses TRBV2 and TRBJ2-7; D call uncertain. Germline CDR1 reads SNHLY; CDR2 reads FYNNEI. The V and J ends lost 1 base and 5 bases respectively, with 15 bases between them. The CDR3 extends over 15 amino acids. The chain's CDR3 is CASSEGVTGIDEQYF. The DNA of the CDR3 is TGTGCCAGCAGTGAAGGCGTTACTGGGATCGACGAGCAGTACTTC.

V usage is TRBV4-1 and J usage is TRBJ1-2, with a tentative D call TRBD1 (6 bases). The CDR3 extends over 12 amino acids. Germline CDR1 reads MGHRA; CDR2 reads YSYEKL. Between the trimmed V and J ends, which lost 6 bases and 4 bases, there was a span of 9 bases. CDR3: CASRGGGYGYTF. In DNA form, the CDR3 reads TGCGCCAGCAGGGGAGGGGGCTATGGCTACACCTTC.

The J gene is TRBJ1-4, the V gene TRBV27, with TRBD1 matching 11 bases. The CDR3 covers 18 residues. J lost 4 bases, V lost 5 bases, and 12 bases had no gene match. Looked up from germline, CDR1 is MNHEY and CDR2 is SMNVEV (reference sequence). This CDR3 is CASSPRRDRGISNEKLFF. CDR3 nucleotide sequence: TGTGCCAGCAGTCCCCGCCGGGACAGGGGGATTAGTAATGAAAAACTGTTTTTT.

The V call is TRBV28, the J call TRBJ2-7, with 7 bases fitting TRBD2. CDR1 is MDHEN and CDR2 is SYDVKM in the germline V gene. The CDR3 consists of 16 residues. V shed 4 bases, J shed 5 bases, and the junction held 14 bases outside the gene matches. The CDR3 region is CASSWTGTTSPDEQYF. CDR3 DNA sequence: TGTGCCAGCAGTTGGACTGGGACTACCAGCCCCGACGAGCAGTACTTC.

The chain is built from TRBV4-2 and TRBJ1-3, with D uncertain. Germline V CDR1 and CDR2: LGHNA, YNFKEQ. The CDR3 runs to 16 residues. Trimming shortened V by 2 bases and J by 0 bases, and 11 bases separated the two germline ends. The CDR3 region is CASSQLDTHSGNTIYF. CDR3 coding DNA: TGTGCCAGCAGCCAACTCGACACTCACTCTGGAAACACCATATATTTT.

Concerning this clone itself: The same CDR3 arises from other DNA sequences in this sample as well. The rearrangement joins TRBV27 to TRBJ2-7; 7 bases match TRBD2. Germline V gene sequence: CDR1 MNHEY, CDR2 SMNVEV (reference sequence). The CDR3 sequence is 12 residues long. Trimming took 3 bases from V and 4 from J; bases not matched to a gene: 0. As DNA, the CDR3 is TGTGCCAGCAGTTTGGGAGGGTACGAGCAGTACTTC. Translation gives CASSLGGYEQYF.

The chain couples TRBV9 to TRBJ2-3, with D tentatively TRBD2 (7 bases). The CDR3 runs to 14 residues. The V end was cut by 5 bases, the J end by 2 bases, with 12 bases between. Per the germline V gene, CDR1 is SGDLS and CDR2 is YYNGEE. The CDR3: CASRRGGNTDTQYF. Here the CDR3 DNA reads TGTGCCAGCAGGAGGGGGGGAAACACAGATACGCAGTATTTT.